This T cell receptor (beta chain) was found in a study of follicular helper T cells after annual influenza vaccination (dated by TCRdb to between 2016 and 2019). As for the study more broadly: Blood was drawn on days 0, 7 and 28 after each seasonal influenza vaccination. To study recall of cTfh clones, some subjects were followed across successive annual vaccinations spanning the 2013-2014, 2014-2015 and 2015-2016 seasons. Multi-year samples were available for six subjects, with four spanning two vaccination seasons and two spanning three seasons. One week after vaccination, a second recruited cohort of 12 subjects (Table S1) displayed a similar ICOS+CD38+ cTfh response. The 2013-2014 samples were cryopreserved, while the 2015 samples were processed right after collection. The research as a whole found: ICOS+CD38+ cTfh clonality correlated with the frequency of that population, and its change correlated with the change in circulating plasmablast frequency. Successive annual vaccinations recalled a recurring oligoclonal ICOS+CD38+ cTfh response that included tetramer and AIM influenza-specific clonotypes. Because only 10-20% of the analyzed cells gave productive TCRB sequences, there was no way to sample rare clonotypes. Undersampling of the much larger non-cTfh compartments could not be excluded when assessing influenza clone enrichment. Day 7 ICOS+CD38+ clones were most often found later in ICOS-CD38- cTfh, suggesting that subset may serve as a memory reservoir.

The library was made by the immunoSEQ multiplex PCR assay. Adaptive Biotechnologies handled the TCRB amplification, library preparation, sequencing and preliminary bioinformatics at Survey level resolution. The authors' analysis ran thus. Clonality was calculated in R as 1 minus normalized Shannon entropy, and the Gini index was computed with the R package ineq. To get the overlap score, the summed counts of shared sequences were divided by the total counts of all sequences in both of the compared samples. Shared-clonotype significance used Fisher's exact test assuming a theoretical repertoire of 10^7 TCRB sequences. Drawn from immuneACCESS, this table holds only the in-frame rearrangements with V and J called that TCRdb kept. Clones are partly lost; checked studies trace under half to an unresolved V gene and leave the rest unexplained. V, J and clone size are taken as reported in that table, and D and trimming were inferred from the DNA itself. For this sample the table gives 6,500 to 7,000 clones, of which approximately 82% were detected only once. The ten largest clonotypes hold more than 1.3% of the sample.

Taken with the paper, the label for time point translates to: 2015-2016 season, 7 days after influenza vaccination. TCRB sequencing was used to follow sorted CD4 subsets from the blood of adults before and after they were given the seasonal inactivated influenza vaccine (Fluvarix). To be eligible, subjects had to be community-dwelling and could not have received an influenza vaccine during the previous 6 months. Exclusions included influenza vaccine contraindications, substance abuse, HIV/AIDS, active malignancy, immunomodulatory medication and active illness such as respiratory infection. Per time point, between about 40 and 110 mL of blood was sampled. Either Ficoll-Paque PLUS or SepMate separation was used to isolate PBMC. As a comparison non-Tfh subset, CXCR5- memory CD4 T cells were sorted. Before DNA extraction, cell subsets were sorted from PBMC on a BD FACS Aria. Comment on this clone: Its target antigen remains unknown. The sample holds no much larger clone one base away, and base qualities are not on file.

V loses 4 bases, J loses 8 bases, and the germline ends lie 14 bases apart. According to the germline V gene, CDR1 reads MGHRA and CDR2 reads YSYEKL. Including cysteine and phenylalanine, the CDR3 has 13 amino acids. Solely the CDR3 DNA is kept, with 39 bases framed from the first base. The specimen was CXCR5- memory CD4+ T cells sorted from blood, collected 7 days after influenza vaccination. The meaning of the sample's cell subset or site label: CXCR5- memory CD4 T cells. The rearrangement combines TRBV4-1 with TRBJ1-1, with the identity of the D gene unclear. The TCR originated in an adult who received the influenza vaccine. The CDR3 region reads CASSLQVRGEAFF. The sequenced DNA is TGCGCCAGCAGCCTCCAAGTCCGAGGGGAAGCTTTCTTT.